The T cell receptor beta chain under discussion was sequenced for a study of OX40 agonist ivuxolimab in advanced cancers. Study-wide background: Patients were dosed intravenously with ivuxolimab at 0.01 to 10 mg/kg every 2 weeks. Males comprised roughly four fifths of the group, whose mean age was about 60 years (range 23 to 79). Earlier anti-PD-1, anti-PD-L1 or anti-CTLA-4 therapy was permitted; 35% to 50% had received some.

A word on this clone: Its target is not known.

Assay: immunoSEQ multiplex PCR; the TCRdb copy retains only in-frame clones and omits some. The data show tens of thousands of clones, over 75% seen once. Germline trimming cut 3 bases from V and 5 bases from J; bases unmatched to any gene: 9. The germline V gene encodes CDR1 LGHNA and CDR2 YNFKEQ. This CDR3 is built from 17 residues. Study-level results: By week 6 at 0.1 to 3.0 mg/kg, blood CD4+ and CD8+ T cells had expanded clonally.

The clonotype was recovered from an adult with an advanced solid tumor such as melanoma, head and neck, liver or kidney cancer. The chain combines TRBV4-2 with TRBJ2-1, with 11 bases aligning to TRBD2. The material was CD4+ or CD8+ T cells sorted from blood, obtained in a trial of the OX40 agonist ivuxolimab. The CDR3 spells CASSHATGTSGNNEQFF. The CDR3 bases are TGTGCCAGCAGCCACGCAACCGGGACTAGCGGAAACAATGAGCAGTTCTTC.